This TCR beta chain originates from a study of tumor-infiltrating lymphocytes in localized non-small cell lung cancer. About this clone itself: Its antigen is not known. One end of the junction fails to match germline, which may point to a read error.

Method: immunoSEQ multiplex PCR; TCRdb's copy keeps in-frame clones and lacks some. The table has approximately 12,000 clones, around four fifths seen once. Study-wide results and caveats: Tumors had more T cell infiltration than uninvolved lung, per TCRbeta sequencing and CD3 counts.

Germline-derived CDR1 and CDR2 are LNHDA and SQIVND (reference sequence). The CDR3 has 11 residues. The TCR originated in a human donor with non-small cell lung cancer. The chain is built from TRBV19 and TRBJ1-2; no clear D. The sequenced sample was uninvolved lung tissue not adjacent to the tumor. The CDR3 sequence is CASSDAALTNF. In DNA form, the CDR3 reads TGTGCCAGTTCCGACGCAGCTCTGACTAACTTC.